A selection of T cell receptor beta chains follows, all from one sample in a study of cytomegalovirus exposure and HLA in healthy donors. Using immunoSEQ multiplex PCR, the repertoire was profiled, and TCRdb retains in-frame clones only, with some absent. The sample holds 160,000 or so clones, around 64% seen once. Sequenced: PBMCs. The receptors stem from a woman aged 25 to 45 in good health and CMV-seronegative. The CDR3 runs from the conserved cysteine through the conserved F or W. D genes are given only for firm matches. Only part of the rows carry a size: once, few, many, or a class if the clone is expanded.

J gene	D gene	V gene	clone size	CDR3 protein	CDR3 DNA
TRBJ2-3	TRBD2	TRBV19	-	CASSIAGGLPDTQYF	TGTGCCAGTAGTATAGCGGGGGGGCTACCAGATACGCAGTATTTT
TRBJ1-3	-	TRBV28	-	CASREGRKNTIYF	TGTGCCAGCAGGGAGGGACGGAAAAACACCATATATTTT
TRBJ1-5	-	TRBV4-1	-	CASSQVASNQPQHF	TGCGCCAGCAGCCAGGTGGCCAGCAATCAGCCCCAGCATTTT
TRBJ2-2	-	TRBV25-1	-	CASRYNTGELFF	TGTGCCAGCAGATATAACACCGGGGAGCTGTTTTTT
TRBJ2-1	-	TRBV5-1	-	CASSLELSEQFF	TGCGCCAGCAGCTTGGAGTTGAGTGAGCAGTTCTTC
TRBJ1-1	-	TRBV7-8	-	CASSYPPRSEAFF	TGTGCCAGCAGCTACCCCCCCAGGTCTGAAGCTTTCTTT
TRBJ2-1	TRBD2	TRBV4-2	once	CASSQAAGEIYNEQFF	TGTGCCAGCAGCCAAGCAGCGGGGGAGATTTACAATGAGCAGTTCTTC
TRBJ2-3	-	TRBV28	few	CASSKAQGTITDTQYF	TGTGCCAGCAGTAAAGCACAGGGTACTATCACAGATACGCAGTATTTT
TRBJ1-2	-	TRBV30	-	CAWSAGILDGYTF	TGTGCCTGGAGTGCGGGAATACTCGATGGCTACACCTTC
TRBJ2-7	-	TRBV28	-	CASRQGGTTSYEQYF	TGTGCCAGCAGGCAAGGAGGGACCACGTCCTACGAGCAGTACTTC
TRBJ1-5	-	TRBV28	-	CASSPTGTHQPQHF	TGTGCCAGCAGCCCCACCGGGACTCATCAGCCCCAGCATTTT
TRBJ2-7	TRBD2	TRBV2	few	CASRTGLAGPYYEQYF	TGTGCCAGCAGGACGGGACTAGCGGGGCCCTATTACGAGCAGTACTTC
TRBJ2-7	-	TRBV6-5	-	CASSYSPQGEQYF	TGTGCCAGCAGTTACAGTCCCCAGGGCGAGCAGTACTTC
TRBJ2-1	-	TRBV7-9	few	CASSSLAHSYNEQFF	TGTGCCAGCAGCTCTCTAGCGCATTCCTACAATGAGCAGTTCTTC
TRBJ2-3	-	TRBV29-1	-	CSVEGAAGAITDTQYF	TGCAGCGTTGAAGGGGCCGCAGGGGCGATCACAGATACGCAGTATTTT
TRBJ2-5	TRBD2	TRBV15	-	CATSRSGGAGQETQYF	TGTGCCACCAGCAGATCGGGGGGAGCGGGCCAAGAGACCCAGTACTTC